These 9 T cell receptor beta chains were sequenced from one sample in a study of T cells after yellow fever vaccination. TCRdb itself ran the 5' RACE reads through MiXCR, one entry per CDR3 protein. There are hundreds of thousands of distinct CDR3 sequences in the sample; around a sixth occur only once, and over 15% lies in the top ten. The sequencing here drew on PBMCs, taken before the yellow fever booster vaccination. These receptors were collected from a man younger than 35 who received the YFV17D yellow fever vaccine.

This clonotype occurred many times. The CDR3 DNA sequence: TGCGCCAGCAGCGCCGGACTGGGGAATGAGCAGTTCTTC. Translated: CASSAGLGNEQFF. The V and J genes are TRBV5-1 and TRBJ2-1; TRBD2 is a possible D gene (5 bases). Germline V CDR1 and CDR2: SGHRS, YFSETQ. Deletions cut 4 bases from V and 7 bases from J, with 12 bases between. The CDR3 extends over 13 amino acids.

The chain joins TRBV21-1 to TRBJ2-1. TRBV21-1 corresponds to a pseudogene. There are 15 residues in the CDR3. CDR3 nucleotides: TGTGCCAGCAGCTCGATGGACCAGGAAAACAATGAGCAGTTCTTC. Protein sequence: CASSSMDQENNEQFF.

This clonotype was seen only a few times. The V and J genes are TRBV29-1 and TRBJ2-3; TRBD2 matches 7 bases. The CDR3 loop spans 12 amino acids. The V gene's germline CDR1 is SQVTM and CDR2 ANQGSEA. For the CDR3, the DNA is TGCAGTGGTGGACTAGGAGCAGATACGCAGTATTTT. Its protein is CSGGLGADTQYF.

This clonotype was observed a handful of times. The chain uses TRBV29-1 and TRBJ2-7; the match to TRBD2 covers 10 bases. J lost 3 bases, V lost 4 bases, and 6 bases had no gene match. Per germline, CDR1 SQVTM and CDR2 ANQGSEA. This CDR3 contains 14 residues. The CDR3 DNA follows: TGCAGCGTTGGCGGACTAGCGGATCACTACGAGCAGTACTTC. It yields the protein CSVGGLADHYEQYF.

V and J are TRBV20-1 and TRBJ1-5, with 8 bases fitting TRBD1. The germline gives CDR1 DFQATT, CDR2 SNEGSKA (reference sequence). The length of the CDR3 is 15 residues. J gave up 6 bases and V 3 bases, and 10 bases lay outside the gene matches. CDR3 loop: CSAREGQGESQPQHF. CDR3 in DNA: TGCAGTGCTAGGGAAGGACAGGGAGAAAGTCAGCCCCAGCATTTT.

V gene TRBV12-3 or TRBV12-4 combines with J gene TRBJ1-1; D perhaps matches TRBD1 (6 bases). V was pared by 4 bases and J by 0 bases, with 15 bases between. The CDR3 covers 16 residues. DNA of the CDR3: TGTGCCAGCAGTTCAACGGAGACAGGTTTGAACACTGAAGCTTTCTTT. It is translated as CASSSTETGLNTEAFF.

This clonotype has just a few counts. The V and J genes are TRBV3-1 and TRBJ2-3; TRBD2 matches at 11 bases. CDR3 length equals 15 residues. Germline values: CDR1 LGHDT, CDR2 YNNKEL (reference sequence). V lost 3 bases and J lost 6; bases outside the gene matches: 5. In DNA, the CDR3 is TGTGCCAGCAGCCACCTAGCGGGGGGAGCGGATACGCAGTATTTT. Its protein product is CASSHLAGGADTQYF.

The chain links TRBV4-2 to TRBJ2-3; D tentatively reads TRBD1 or TRBD2 (5 bases each). The V end lost 0 bases, the J end lost 7 bases, and 11 bases lay between the germline ends. CDR3 length: 14 amino acids. Looked up from germline, CDR1 is LGHNA and CDR2 is YNFKEQ. The CDR3 DNA reads as TGTGCCAGCAGCCAAGATTGGGACGCGAATACGCAGTATTTT. Translated, it gives CASSQDWDANTQYF.

The chain couples TRBV18 to TRBJ2-1; D remains unclear. V shed 5 bases and J shed 4 bases, with 12 bases lying between them. The CDR3 has 14 amino acids. CDR1 and CDR2 from the germline V gene are KGHSH and LQKENI. The CDR3, as DNA: TGTGCCAGCTCATCCACCGACCGTTACAATGAGCAGTTCTTC. Protein sequence: CASSSTDRYNEQFF.